This T cell receptor beta chain derives from a study of CD8 T cells in cerebrospinal fluid in Alzheimer's disease. Frequency places this clonotype as medium-sized. Its specificity is not known. Study results and caveats: Healthy subjects less often had a clone of at least 3% than Alzheimer's patients.

CSF cells underwent 10X single-cell V(D)J and 5' gene-expression profiling. After re-calling the 10x single-cell sequencing reads, TCRdb lists one entry per CDR3 protein, DNA absent. The table lists around 1,800 distinct CDR3 sequences. Germline loops: CDR1 LGHDT, CDR2 YNNKEL (reference sequence). The CDR3 runs to 16 residues. The source material was cerebrospinal fluid. V and J are TRBV3-1 and TRBJ1-3; TCRdb designates TRBD1, a call that cannot be tested without DNA. This TCR derives from a human donor with mild cognitive impairment. Here the CDR3 reads CASSHPSNRGGNTIYF.